This T cell receptor beta chain appears in the sequencing data of a study of CD4+ T cells in melanoma. Regarding the study as a whole: Reportedly, melanoma neoantigen-specific CD4+ T cells showed varied differentiation states. A reported correlation linked neoantigen-specific CD4+ T cells to CD8+, macrophage and B cell function.

Germline loops: CDR1 SGHDN, CDR2 FVKESK. This CDR3 region has 15 residues. V dropped 2 bases and J dropped 0 bases, with 10 bases sitting between them. In regard to this clone: Its antigen is not known.

Method: immunoSEQ multiplex PCR; TCRdb's copy keeps in-frame clones and lacks some. The repertoire consists of about 55,000 clones, with roughly two thirds occurring once and the leading ten covering 4.8%. Material: tumor tissue. The chain combines TRBV14 with TRBJ1-1; the D is unclear. The clonotype was recovered from a human donor with melanoma. The DNA of the CDR3 is TGTGCCAGCAGCCAAAGAGGACTTCTGAACACTGAAGCTTTCTTT. This gives the protein CASSQRGLLNTEAFF.